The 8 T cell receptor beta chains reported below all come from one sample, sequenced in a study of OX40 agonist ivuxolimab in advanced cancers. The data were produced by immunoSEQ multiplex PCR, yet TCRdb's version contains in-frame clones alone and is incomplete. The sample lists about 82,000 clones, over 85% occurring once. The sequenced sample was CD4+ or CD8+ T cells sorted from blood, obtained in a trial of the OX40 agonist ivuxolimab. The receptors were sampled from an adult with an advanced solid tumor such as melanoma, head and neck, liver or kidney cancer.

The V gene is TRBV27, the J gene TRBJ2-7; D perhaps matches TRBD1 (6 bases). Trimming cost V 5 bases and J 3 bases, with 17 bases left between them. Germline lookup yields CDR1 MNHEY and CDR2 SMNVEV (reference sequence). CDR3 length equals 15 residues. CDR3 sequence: CASSRKQGRNYEQYF. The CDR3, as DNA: TGTGCCAGCAGTAGAAAACAGGGTAGGAACTACGAGCAGTACTTC.

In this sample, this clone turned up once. CDR3 sequence: CASSLDQAGGREQYF. The CDR3 DNA reads TGTGCCAGCAGCTTAGATCAGGCAGGGGGCCGCGAGCAGTACTTC. The chain couples TRBV11-3 to TRBJ2-7; 8 positions agree with TRBD1. The CDR3 totals 15 residues. V shed 0 bases, J shed 6 bases, and the junction held 7 bases outside the gene matches. Germline CDR1 reads SGHNT; CDR2 reads YENEEA.

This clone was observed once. The CDR3: CARGALNNEQFF. The CDR3 DNA sequence: TGTGCCCGCGGGGCCCTTAACAATGAGCAGTTCTTC. V usage is TRBV2 and J usage is TRBJ2-1; tentative D call: TRBD2 (6 bases). V was shortened by 11 bases and J by 5 bases, with 13 bases between the two germline ends. This CDR3 is 12 amino acids long. The V gene's germline CDR1 is SNHLY and CDR2 FYNNEI.

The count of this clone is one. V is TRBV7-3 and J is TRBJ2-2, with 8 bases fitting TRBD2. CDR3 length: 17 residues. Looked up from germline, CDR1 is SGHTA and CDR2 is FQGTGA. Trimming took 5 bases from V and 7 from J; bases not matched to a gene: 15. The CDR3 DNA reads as TGTGCCAGCAGCCCCGCGCCCCTTAGCGGGACCGGCGGGGAGCTGTTTTTT. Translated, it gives CASSPAPLSGTGGELFF.

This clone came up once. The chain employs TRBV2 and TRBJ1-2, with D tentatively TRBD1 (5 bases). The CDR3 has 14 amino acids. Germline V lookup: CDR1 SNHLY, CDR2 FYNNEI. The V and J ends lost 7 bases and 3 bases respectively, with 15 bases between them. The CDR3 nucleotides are TGTGCCAGCACCCTAGGGACTCCTTACTATGGCTACACCTTC. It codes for CASTLGTPYYGYTF. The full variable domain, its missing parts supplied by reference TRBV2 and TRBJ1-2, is EPEVTQTPSHQVTQMGQEVILRCVPISNHLYFYWYRQILGQKVEFLVSFYNNEISEKSEIFDDQFSVERPDGSNFTLKIRSTKLEDSAMYFCASTLGTPYYGYTFGSGTRLTVV.

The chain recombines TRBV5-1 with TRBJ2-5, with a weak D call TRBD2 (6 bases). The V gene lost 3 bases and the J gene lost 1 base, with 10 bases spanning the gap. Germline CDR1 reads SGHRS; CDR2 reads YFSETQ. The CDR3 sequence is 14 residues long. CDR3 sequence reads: CASSYGLPQETQYF. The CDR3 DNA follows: TGCGCCAGCAGCTACGGACTACCCCAAGAGACCCAGTACTTC.

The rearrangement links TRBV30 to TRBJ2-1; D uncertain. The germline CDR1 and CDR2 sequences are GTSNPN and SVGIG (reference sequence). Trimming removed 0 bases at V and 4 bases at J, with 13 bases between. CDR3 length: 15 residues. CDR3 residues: CAWSVPGPAYNEQFF. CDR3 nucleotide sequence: TGTGCCTGGAGTGTACCTGGGCCGGCTTACAATGAGCAGTTCTTC.

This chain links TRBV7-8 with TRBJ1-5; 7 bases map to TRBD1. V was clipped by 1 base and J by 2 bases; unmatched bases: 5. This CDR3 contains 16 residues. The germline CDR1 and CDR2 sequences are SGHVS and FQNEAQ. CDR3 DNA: TGTGCCAGCAGCTTAGGGGGGGGACAGCGCAATCAGCCCCAGCATTTT. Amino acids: CASSLGGGQRNQPQHF.